These 30 T cell receptor beta chains share one sample of origin, sequenced in a study of cytomegalovirus exposure and HLA in healthy donors. 13 Jbeta primers and 60 Vbeta primers were used for the PCR. Assay used: immunoSEQ multiplex PCR; TCRdb lists only in-frame clones, some missing. Its listing shows tens of thousands of clones. Sequencing was carried out using PBMCs. Receptor source: a boy between 10 and 17 years old in good health and CMV-seronegative.

The chain couples TRBV5-1 to TRBJ1-1; 11 nucleotides match TRBD1. The CDR3 spans 15 residues. The junction had 1 base not matched to a gene; V was cut back by 2 bases and J by 1 base. In germline, CDR1 is SGHRS, CDR2 YFSETQ. CDR3 DNA: TGCGCCAGCAGCTTCGGGACAGGGGGGAACACTGAAGCTTTCTTT. The encoded protein is CASSFGTGGNTEAFF.

This sequence joins TRBV5-4 and TRBJ1-2; D gene ambiguous. The CDR3 is 13 residues long. With 0 bases removed from V and 7 bases from J, the gap between germline ends came to 10 bases. Germline V gene data show CDR1 as SGHNT and CDR2 as YYREEE (reference sequence). The CDR3 loop reads CASSLAQSSGYTF. CDR3 nucleotides: TGTGCCAGCAGCTTGGCACAGAGCAGTGGCTACACCTTC.

The chain joins TRBV27 to TRBJ1-2; 8 bases fit TRBD1. CDR1 MNHEY and CDR2 SMNVEV come from the germline V gene (reference sequence). V lost 0 bases and J lost 5; bases outside the gene matches: 11. The CDR3 is made up of 17 amino acids. CDR3 sequence reads: CASSLSLPQGARYGYTF. The DNA for the CDR3 is TGTGCCAGCAGTTTATCGCTACCCCAGGGGGCTCGGTATGGCTACACCTTC.

The V and J genes are TRBV6-1 and TRBJ2-7; 7 bases map to TRBD1. V shed 7 bases and J 5 bases; nucleotides not matched to a gene: 8. Germline CDR1 is MNHNS and CDR2 is SASEGT. This CDR3 has 13 residues. CDR3 sequence reads: CASKGRGGHEQYF. CDR3 in DNA: TGTGCCAGCAAAGGTCGAGGGGGCCACGAGCAGTACTTC.

V and J are TRBV7-6 and TRBJ2-1; 10 bases match TRBD2. V lost 1 base, J lost 10 bases, and 13 bases stayed unmatched. CDR1 is SGHVS and CDR2 is FNYEAQ in the germline V gene. CDR3 length: 17 amino acids. This chain's CDR3 is CASSLGVSAGGPGEQFF. The DNA of the CDR3 is TGTGCCAGCAGCTTAGGCGTTTCAGCGGGAGGGCCGGGCGAGCAGTTCTTC.

This chain links TRBV20-1 with TRBJ2-7; 7 bases line up with TRBD1. The CDR3 has 11 residues. Looked up from germline, CDR1 is DFQATT and CDR2 is SNEGSKA (reference sequence). V lost 6 bases, J lost 3 bases, and 2 bases stayed unmatched. CDR3 sequence reads: CSARQGYEQYF. DNA of the CDR3: TGCAGTGCCAGACAGGGCTACGAGCAGTACTTC.

The CDR3 sequence is CASSLGGPGPQHF. CDR3 sequence (DNA): TGTGCCAGCAGCTTAGGTGGGCCCGGGCCCCAGCATTTT. V and J are TRBV5-8 and TRBJ1-5; no clear D. CDR3 length: 13 residues. Trimming took off 2 bases at V and 9 bases at J, with 12 bases between the two ends. Germline values: CDR1 SGHTS, CDR2 YDEGEE. The full variable domain, rest sourced from reference TRBV5-8 and TRBJ1-5, is EAGVTQSPTHLIKTRGQQATLRCSPISGHTSVYWYQQALGLGLQFLLWYDEGEERNRGNFPPRFSGRQFPNYSSELNVNALELEDSALYLCASSLGGPGPQHFGDGTRLSIL.

This chain uses TRBV6-1 with TRBJ2-7; D might be TRBD1 (6 bases). V gave up 6 bases and J gave up 3 bases, with 18 bases separating them. The CDR3 extends over 15 amino acids. Germline CDR1 is MNHNS and CDR2 is SASEGT. The DNA of the CDR3 is TGTGCCAGCAGGGCCCGGGACACTTACCTCTACGAGCAGTACTTC. Encoded protein: CASRARDTYLYEQYF.

The chain couples TRBV6-6 to TRBJ2-2; 7 nucleotides agree with TRBD1. This CDR3 is 14 amino acids long. Per the germline V gene, CDR1 is MNHNY and CDR2 is SVGAGI (reference sequence). Trimming took 5 bases from V and 6 from J; bases not matched to a gene: 6. The CDR3: CASSLTGEAGELFF. The DNA for the CDR3 is TGTGCCAGCAGTCTAACAGGGGAAGCCGGGGAGCTGTTTTTT.

The V and J genes are TRBV7-2 and TRBJ2-1; 8 bases fit TRBD1. Unmatched junction bases numbered 5, after V lost 0 bases and J lost 4 bases. The germline V gene has CDR1 SGHTA and CDR2 FQGNSA. The CDR3 has 16 amino acids. CDR3: CASSLARQGKYNEQFF. Here the CDR3 DNA reads TGTGCCAGCAGCTTAGCGAGACAGGGGAAGTACAATGAGCAGTTCTTC.

The chain recombines TRBV9 with TRBJ1-1; 7 nucleotides match TRBD1. CDR1 is SGDLS and CDR2 is YYNGEE in the germline V gene. With V trimmed by 3 bases and J by 7 bases, 3 bases remained unmatched. The CDR3 runs to 12 residues. CDR3: CASSGDSLEAFF. Written as DNA, the CDR3 is TGTGCCAGCAGCGGGGACAGCCTTGAAGCTTTCTTT. The full variable domain, completed using reference TRBV9 and TRBJ1-1, is DSGVTQTPKHLITATGQRVTLRCSPRSGDLSVYWYQQSLDQGLQFLIQYYNGEERAKGNILERFSAQQFPDLHSELNLSSLELGDSALYFCASSGDSLEAFFGQGTRLTVV.

V usage is TRBV27 and J usage is TRBJ1-2; TRBD1 matches 10 bases. V trimming: 4 bases; J trimming: 4 bases; junction bases outside the gene matches: 9. The CDR3 extends over 16 amino acids. Germline loops: CDR1 MNHEY, CDR2 SMNVEV (reference sequence). CDR3 nucleotide sequence: TGTGCCAGCAGTTCCCGGCCGGGACAGGGGACCTATGGCTACACCTTC. This sequence encodes CASSSRPGQGTYGYTF.

This sequence joins TRBV19 and TRBJ1-1; possibly TRBD1 for D (6 bases). The CDR3 runs to 12 residues. The V and J ends lost 6 bases and 8 bases respectively, with 13 bases between them. Per the germline V gene, CDR1 is LNHDA and CDR2 is SQIVND (reference sequence). The CDR3 reads CASRWTEREAFF. The CDR3 nucleotides read TGTGCCAGTAGGTGGACAGAACGAGAAGCTTTCTTT.

The rearrangement links TRBV6-1 to TRBJ2-1, with D uncertain. V lost 8 bases and J lost 8, with 4 bases in between. Germline V gene data show CDR1 as MNHNS and CDR2 as SASEGT. The CDR3 consists of 9 residues. DNA of the CDR3: TGTGCCAGCTCGGATGAGCAGTTCTTC. The encoded protein is CASSDEQFF.

As concerns this clone: Relative to the germline gene, one junction end is altered; a read error may explain this. This chain uses TRBV6-1 with TRBJ2-1, with 10 bases that match TRBD2. The germline CDR1 and CDR2 sequences are MNHNS and SASEGT. The CDR3 is 15 residues long. CDR3 loop: CASIERTSGYNEQFF. In DNA, the CDR3 is TGTGCCAGCATTGAAAGGACTAGCGGATACAATGAGCAGTTCTTC.

The V and J genes are TRBV11-2 and TRBJ1-1; possibly TRBD1 for D (6 bases). V lost 2 bases to trimming and J lost 1 base, with 14 bases between them. Germline V gives CDR1 SGHAT, CDR2 FQNNGV. The CDR3 spans 16 residues. The CDR3 coding sequence is TGTGCCAGCAGCTTAAGGTTCGGACAGAGGAACACTGAAGCTTTCTTT. The encoded protein is CASSLRFGQRNTEAFF.

V and J are TRBV7-2 and TRBJ2-1, with 8 bases matching TRBD1. J was trimmed by 10 bases and V by 5 bases; bases with no gene match: 1. CDR1 SGHTA and CDR2 FQGNSA come from the germline V gene. The CDR3 is 11 amino acids. CDR3 in DNA: TGTGCCAGCAGCACAGGGGGAGAGCAGTTCTTC. Its protein is CASSTGGEQFF.

This chain connects TRBV7-9 to TRBJ2-5; 7 nucleotides agree with TRBD1. The CDR3 has 14 residues. Looked up from germline, CDR1 is SEHNR and CDR2 is FQNEAQ (reference sequence). The V gene end was trimmed by 6 bases and the J gene end by 7 bases; junction bases not matched to a gene: 11. The CDR3 protein is CASSRRTGEGTQYF. The CDR3 DNA follows: TGTGCCAGCAGTCGCAGGACAGGAGAGGGGACCCAGTACTTC.

The chain combines TRBV6-1 with TRBJ2-5, with 7 nucleotides matching TRBD2. This CDR3 region has 13 residues. V lost 7 bases to trimming and J lost 5 bases; unmatched junction nucleotides: 7. CDR1 MNHNS and CDR2 SASEGT come from the germline V gene. The chain's CDR3 is CASNRGVLETQYF. The CDR3, as DNA: TGTGCCAGCAACCGGGGGGTCCTTGAGACCCAGTACTTC.

This chain joins TRBV29-1 and TRBJ1-5; TRBD1 aligns across 7 bases. The CDR3 spans 13 residues. V was clipped by 4 bases and J by 6 bases; unmatched bases: 6. Germline CDR1 is SQVTM and CDR2 is ANQGSEA. In nucleotides, the CDR3 is TGCAGCGTTGGACAGGGAAGTGGTCAGCCCCAGCATTTT. Translated, it gives CSVGQGSGQPQHF.

The chain joins TRBV9 to TRBJ1-4, with D perhaps TRBD1 (5 bases). With 3 bases removed from V and 4 bases from J, the gap between germline ends came to 10 bases. The germline V gene encodes CDR1 SGDLS and CDR2 YYNGEE. This CDR3 has 14 amino acids. As DNA, the CDR3 is TGTGCCAGCAGCGCCCTAGGGGTTAATGAAAAACTGTTTTTT. Protein sequence: CASSALGVNEKLFF. The full variable domain, in which reference TRBV9 and TRBJ1-4 provide the parts outside the CDR3, is DSGVTQTPKHLITATGQRVTLRCSPRSGDLSVYWYQQSLDQGLQFLIQYYNGEERAKGNILERFSAQQFPDLHSELNLSSLELGDSALYFCASSALGVNEKLFFGSGTQLSVL.

V is TRBV7-6 and J is TRBJ2-7; 9 bases are shared with TRBD1. Germline CDR1 is SGHVS and CDR2 is FNYEAQ. The CDR3 covers 16 residues. V lost 5 bases to trimming and J lost 7 bases; unmatched junction nucleotides: 15. CDR3: CASSAQPGQGGGEQYF. The DNA of the CDR3 is TGTGCCAGCAGCGCTCAGCCGGGACAGGGAGGCGGAGAGCAGTACTTC.

The rearrangement links TRBV4-2 to TRBJ2-7, with D tentatively TRBD2 (6 bases). CDR1 is LGHNA, CDR2 YNFKEQ, per germline. The CDR3 is 13 residues long. V was cut by 1 base and J by 3 bases, with 7 bases left in between. This CDR3 is CASSQGRDYEQYF. The CDR3, as DNA: TGTGCCAGCAGCCAAGGGCGGGACTACGAGCAGTACTTC.

The chain couples TRBV7-9 to TRBJ2-1; TRBD2 matches 15 bases. The CDR3 sequence is 18 residues long. Germline lookup yields CDR1 SEHNR and CDR2 FQNEAQ (reference sequence). The V and J ends lost 4 bases and 3 bases, in that order; junction bases with no gene match: 7. The CDR3 sequence is CASSSGTSGGYDYNEQFF. The CDR3 DNA reads TGTGCCAGCAGCTCCGGGACTAGCGGGGGGTATGACTACAATGAGCAGTTCTTC. Filled out from reference TRBV7-9 and TRBJ2-1, the complete variable domain reads DTGVSQNPRHKITKRGQNVTFRCDPISEHNRLYWYRQTLGQGPEFLTYFQNEAQLEKSRLLSDRFSAERPKGSFSTLEIQRTEQGDSAMYLCASSSGTSGGYDYNEQFFGPGTRLTVL.

The chain uses TRBV15 and TRBJ2-2; TRBD1 aligns across 7 bases. Trimming took 7 bases from V and 6 from J; bases not matched to a gene: 11. Germline V lookup: CDR1 LNHNV, CDR2 YYDKDF (reference sequence). The CDR3 contains 15 residues. The CDR3 DNA reads as TGTGCCACCACCCTTGACAGGGCCGCGGCCGGGGAGCTGTTTTTT. Its protein is CATTLDRAAAGELFF.

Notes on this clone: Other DNA sequences in the same sample also yield this CDR3. V is TRBV7-2 and J is TRBJ2-3; D gene uncertain. Between the trimmed V and J ends, which lost 8 bases and 1 base, there was a span of 7 bases. The germline V gene has CDR1 SGHTA and CDR2 FQGNSA. The CDR3 runs to 12 residues. CDR3 residues: CASSFGTDTQYF. The CDR3, as DNA: TGTGCCAGCTCGTTTGGCACAGATACGCAGTATTTT.

The chain recombines TRBV4-3 with TRBJ2-1; 8 bases are shared with TRBD2. The V and J ends lost 0 bases and 0 bases, in that order; junction bases with no gene match: 4. CDR1 is LGHNA, CDR2 YSLEER, per germline. The CDR3 loop spans 17 amino acids. CDR3 amino acids: CASSQDPSGSSYNEQFF. The CDR3 region has the DNA TGCGCCAGCAGCCAAGATCCTAGCGGGTCCTCCTACAATGAGCAGTTCTTC.

V is TRBV5-4 and J is TRBJ1-1; 8 bases agree with TRBD1. Germline V gene lookup returns CDR1 SGHNT and CDR2 YYREEE (reference sequence). The CDR3 totals 13 residues. V lost 1 base to trimming and J lost 11 bases; unmatched junction nucleotides: 7. CDR3 residues: CASSLRDRSWAFF. The CDR3 DNA follows: TGTGCCAGCAGCTTGCGGGACAGGAGCTGGGCTTTCTTT.

V gene TRBV4-1 combines with J gene TRBJ2-3; TRBD2 matches 12 bases. The germline V gene has CDR1 MGHRA and CDR2 YSYEKL. V lost 3 bases, J lost 0 bases, and 7 bases stayed unmatched. The CDR3 length is 18 residues. The CDR3 protein is CASSHPRTSGTSTDTQYF. The CDR3, as DNA: TGCGCCAGCAGCCATCCTCGGACTAGCGGGACTAGCACAGATACGCAGTATTTT.

The chain employs TRBV30 and TRBJ1-4; D is ambiguous. The CDR3 sequence is 14 residues long. Germline CDR1 and CDR2: GTSNPN and SVGIG (reference sequence). V lost 3 bases, J lost 1 base, and 9 bases lay in between. CDR3 residues: CAWRQSGTNEKLFF. CDR3 in DNA: TGTGCCTGGAGACAGTCCGGAACTAATGAAAAACTGTTTTTT.